Sequencing of this TCR beta chain was carried out in a study of T cell changes during pregnancy in multiple sclerosis. Clones were read by immunoSEQ multiplex PCR, and TCRdb kept only the in-frame ones, dropping some. This table holds tens of thousands of clones, about 96% found once. V lost 1 base to trimming and J lost 5 bases, with 9 bases between them. CDR1 is GTSNPN, CDR2 SVGIG, per germline (reference sequence). The CDR3 consists of 13 residues. Sequenced material: CD8+ T cells from peripheral blood mononuclear cells, taken after pregnancy. The chain uses TRBV30 and TRBJ1-5; D uncertain. The sequence derives from a female donor with multiple sclerosis, enrolled in a pregnancy study. CDR3: CAWSGGGDQPQHF. For the CDR3, the DNA is TGTGCCTGGAGTGGGGGAGGCGATCAGCCCCAGCATTTT.